The 18 T cell receptor beta chains reported below all come from one sample, sequenced in a study of blood T cell repertoires in COVID-19. Clones were read by immunoSEQ multiplex PCR, and TCRdb kept only the in-frame ones, dropping some. Of some 51,000 clones listed, about nine tenths are singletons. The specimen was peripheral blood. These receptors were taken from a man between 40 and 49 years old with acute or convalescent COVID-19.

The rearrangement joins TRBV29-1 to TRBJ1-3; D unresolved. Looked up from germline, CDR1 is SQVTM and CDR2 is ANQGSEA. V was trimmed by 0 bases and J by 2 bases, leaving 8 bases between them. CDR3 length: 14 residues. The CDR3, as DNA: TGCAGCGTTGAAGATCGGGTGGCTGGAAACACCATATATTTT. Translation: CSVEDRVAGNTIYF.

This chain connects TRBV5-1 to TRBJ2-3; D may be TRBD1 (6 bases). Trimming left V 3 bases short and J 0 bases short, with 11 bases between. The CDR3 is 15 residues long. Germline CDR1 SGHRS, CDR2 YFSETQ. The CDR3 bases are TGCGCCAGCAGCTGGGGGCCTGGTAGCACAGATACGCAGTATTTT. It is translated as CASSWGPGSTDTQYF. Based on the CDR3 plus reference TRBV5-1 and TRBJ2-3, the full variable domain is KAGVTQTPRYLIKTRGQQVTLSCSPISGHRSVSWYQQTPGQGLQFLFEYFSETQRNKGNFPGRFSGRQFSNSRSEMNVSTLELGDSALYLCASSWGPGSTDTQYFGPGTRLTVL.

DNA for the CDR3: TGTGCCAGCAGATCCTTTAGAGTTGAGCAGTTCTTC. Translating gives CASRSFRVEQFF. This rearrangement joins TRBV6-5 to TRBJ2-1, with unresolved D. Germline CDR1 reads MNHEY; CDR2 reads SVGAGI. This CDR3 contains 12 residues. V shed 6 bases and J shed 9 bases, with 12 bases lying between them.

The chain links TRBV6-2 or TRBV6-3 to TRBJ1-5; 7 nucleotides match TRBD1. J gave up 7 bases and V 7 bases, and 7 bases lay outside the gene matches. This CDR3 is 13 amino acids long. In germline, CDR1 is MNHEY, CDR2 SVGEGT. The CDR3 protein is CASNPQGGQPQHF. In DNA form, the CDR3 reads TGTGCCAGCAACCCGCAGGGGGGCCAGCCCCAGCATTTT.

The chain carries TRBV18 and TRBJ2-1, with D unresolved. Trimming cost V 2 bases and J 9 bases, with 11 bases left between them. Germline V gene lookup returns CDR1 KGHSH and CDR2 LQKENI. CDR3 length: 13 amino acids. In DNA form, the CDR3 reads TGTGCCAGCTCACCAAAGATGGCAGGTGAGCAGTTCTTC. Its protein is CASSPKMAGEQFF.

The J gene is TRBJ1-2, the V gene TRBV4-1; 9 bases are shared with TRBD1. Germline-derived CDR1 and CDR2 are MGHRA and YSYEKL. V was pared by 3 bases and J by 5 bases, with 16 bases of the junction left unmatched. The CDR3 contains 18 residues. CDR3 protein: CASSQPTRTTGGLYGYTF. DNA of the CDR3: TGCGCCAGCAGCCAGCCGACAAGGACTACAGGGGGCCTGTATGGCTACACCTTC.

The chain uses TRBV19 and TRBJ1-5, with D unclear. Between the trimmed V and J ends, which lost 6 bases and 1 base, there was a span of 4 bases. The germline V gene has CDR1 LNHDA and CDR2 SQIVND (reference sequence). The CDR3 consists of 12 residues. The CDR3 sequence is CASRLSNQPQHF. The CDR3 region has the DNA TGTGCCAGTAGATTAAGCAATCAGCCCCAGCATTTT.

The chain employs TRBV11-3 and TRBJ1-1; no clear D. The CDR3 spans 13 residues. Trimming took off 5 bases at V and 0 bases at J, with 7 bases between the two ends. CDR1 is SGHNT, CDR2 YENEEA, per germline. The CDR3 spells CASSLQMNTEAFF. DNA of the CDR3: TGTGCCAGCAGCCTTCAGATGAACACTGAAGCTTTCTTT.

The V gene is TRBV6-6, the J gene TRBJ2-3, with a tentative D call TRBD2 (7 bases). The germline CDR1 and CDR2 sequences are MNHNY and SVGAGI (reference sequence). V lost 2 bases and J 3 bases, leaving 12 bases between the germline ends. The CDR3 has 15 amino acids. The CDR3 spells CASSYRGGRTDTQYF. The CDR3 region has the DNA TGTGCCAGCAGTTACAGGGGGGGGAGGACAGATACGCAGTATTTT.

The chain has TRBV5-4 and TRBJ2-2; 7 nucleotides align to TRBD2. Germline CDR1 is SGHNT and CDR2 is YYREEE (reference sequence). J lost 1 base, V lost 2 bases, and 5 bases had no gene match. CDR3 length: 16 residues. CDR3 sequence (DNA): TGTGCCAGCAGCTTCTGGGCGGGAGTGAACACCGGGGAGCTGTTTTTT. Protein sequence: CASSFWAGVNTGELFF. The variable domain in full, with the rest retrieved from reference TRBV5-4 and TRBJ2-2, is ETGVTQSPTHLIKTRGQQVTLRCSSQSGHNTVSWYQQALGQGPQFIFQYYREEENGRGNFPPRFSGLQFPNYSSELNVNALELDDSALYLCASSFWAGVNTGELFFGEGSRLTVL.

The rearrangement links TRBV15 to TRBJ1-5, with a tentative D call TRBD1 (6 bases). The CDR3 is made up of 15 amino acids. Germline assignment: CDR1 LNHNV and CDR2 YYDKDF (reference sequence). V was shortened by 4 bases and J by 5 bases, with 15 bases between the two germline ends. The DNA for the CDR3 is TGTGCCACCAGCATCACAGGAGGGGGGGATCAGCCCCAGCATTTT. It specifies CATSITGGGDQPQHF.

This chain links TRBV27 with TRBJ2-1; D possibly corresponds to TRBD2 (7 bases). The germline V gene has CDR1 MNHEY and CDR2 SMNVEV (reference sequence). The CDR3 extends over 14 amino acids. Trimming stripped 10 bases from V and 7 bases from J, with 20 bases between. The CDR3 DNA reads as TGTGCCACCCGGAAGGGGGGGGTGGGGAATGAGCAGTTCTTC. Amino acids: CATRKGGVGNEQFF.

This sequence joins TRBV5-5 and TRBJ1-4; D ambiguous. The CDR3 covers 17 residues. Germline V gene sequence: CDR1 SGHKS, CDR2 YYEKEE (reference sequence). The germline V and J ends were trimmed by 6 bases and 0 bases, with 18 bases remaining between them. DNA for the CDR3: TGTGCCAGCATGACTTTACACCCGGATCCAACTAATGAAAAACTGTTTTTT. This gives the protein CASMTLHPDPTNEKLFF.

The V and J genes are TRBV19 and TRBJ1-3, with a possible D match to TRBD1 (5 bases). The CDR3 length is 16 residues. Germline CDR1 is LNHDA and CDR2 is SQIVND (reference sequence). V gave up 2 bases and J gave up 1 base, with 12 bases separating them. CDR3 amino acids: CASSIFGSGSGNTIYF. The CDR3 DNA is TGTGCCAGTAGTATATTCGGGTCAGGGTCTGGAAACACCATATATTTT.

V and J are TRBV28 and TRBJ1-6; D possibly corresponds to TRBD1 (5 bases). Trimming left V 4 bases short and J 1 base short, with 11 bases between. Germline assignment: CDR1 MDHEN and CDR2 SYDVKM. The CDR3 extends over 16 amino acids. The CDR3 reads CASSSPAGSYNSPLHF. CDR3 nucleotides: TGTGCCAGCAGTTCACCGGCAGGGTCCTATAATTCACCCCTCCACTTT.

This clone was seen just once. This chain connects TRBV11-3 to TRBJ2-3, with TRBD1 matching 8 bases. V was pared by 5 bases and J by 4 bases, with 5 bases of the junction left unmatched. Germline CDR1 reads SGHNT; CDR2 reads YENEEA. The CDR3 totals 14 residues. In nucleotides, the CDR3 is TGTGCCAGCAGCGCGACAGGGGCCTCAGATACGCAGTATTTT. This gives the protein CASSATGASDTQYF.

This clone ranks as medium-sized. The chain joins TRBV6-4 to TRBJ2-2; 7 bases map to TRBD2. J was trimmed by 4 bases and V by 2 bases; bases with no gene match: 4. Germline V lookup: CDR1 MRHNA, CDR2 SNTAGT. The CDR3 has 15 amino acids. The CDR3 loop is CASSDAGEGTGELFF. The DNA for the CDR3 is TGTGCCAGCAGTGACGCGGGAGAAGGCACCGGGGAGCTGTTTTTT.

The genes are TRBV20-1 and TRBJ1-6; D is uncertain. V shed 6 bases and J shed 8 bases, with 8 bases lying between them. From germline, CDR1 is DFQATT and CDR2 SNEGSKA (reference sequence). The length of the CDR3 is 11 residues. CDR3 in DNA: TGCAGTGCCCCGACTTATTCACCCCTCCACTTT. Translation: CSAPTYSPLHF.